This TCR beta chain was obtained from a study of blood T cell repertoires in COVID-19. Across the study: The analysed material was cDNA or gDNA that came from T cells, B-cell-depleted T cells, or PBMCs.

Profiling relied on immunoSEQ multiplex PCR, and the TCRdb table lists in-frame clones only, not all of them. In the table there are approximately 170,000 clones, 80% to 90% of which are singletons. The V and J ends lost 1 base and 1 base respectively, with 9 bases between them. This CDR3 is 15 amino acids long. CDR1 and CDR2 from the germline V gene are MNHNS and SASEGT. The chain recombines TRBV6-1 with TRBJ2-3; D is possibly TRBD2 (6 bases). This TCR derives from a woman aged 80 or over with acute or convalescent COVID-19. Sequencing input: peripheral blood. The DNA of the CDR3 is TGTGCCAGCAGTGAAGGACTAGGAGGCACAGATACGCAGTATTTT. It yields the protein CASSEGLGGTDTQYF.